This record concerns one T cell receptor (beta chain) sequence. TCRdb's copy holds only in-frame clones and misses some; the assay was immunoSEQ multiplex PCR. The table has some 180,000 clones, around nine tenths seen once; the top ten hold 0.53%. These data belong to a study of blood T cell repertoires in COVID-19. CDR3 length: 15 amino acids. J gave up 3 bases and V 4 bases, and 5 bases lay outside the gene matches. Germline V lookup: CDR1 SGHRS, CDR2 YFSETQ. The sequence came from a man aged 50-60 years with acute or convalescent COVID-19. The chain combines TRBV5-1 with TRBJ2-1; 9 nucleotides agree with TRBD1. Sequencing was carried out using peripheral blood. This CDR3 reads CASSQGQGGYNEQFF. The CDR3 bases are TGCGCCAGCAGCCAGGGACAGGGTGGCTACAATGAGCAGTTCTTC.